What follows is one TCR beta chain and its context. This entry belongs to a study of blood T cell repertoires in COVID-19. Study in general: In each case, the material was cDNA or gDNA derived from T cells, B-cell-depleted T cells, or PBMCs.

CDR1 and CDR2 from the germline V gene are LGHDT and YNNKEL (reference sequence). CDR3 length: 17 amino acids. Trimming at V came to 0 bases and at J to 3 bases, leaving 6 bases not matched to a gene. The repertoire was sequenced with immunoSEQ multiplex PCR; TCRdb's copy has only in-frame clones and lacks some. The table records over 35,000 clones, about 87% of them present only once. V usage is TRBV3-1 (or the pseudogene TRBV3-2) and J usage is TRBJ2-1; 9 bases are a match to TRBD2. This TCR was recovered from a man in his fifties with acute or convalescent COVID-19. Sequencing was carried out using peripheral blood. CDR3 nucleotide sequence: TGTGCCAGCAGCCAAGAGGGCGCGACTAGCGGCTACAATGAGCAGTTCTTC. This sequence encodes CASSQEGATSGYNEQFF.